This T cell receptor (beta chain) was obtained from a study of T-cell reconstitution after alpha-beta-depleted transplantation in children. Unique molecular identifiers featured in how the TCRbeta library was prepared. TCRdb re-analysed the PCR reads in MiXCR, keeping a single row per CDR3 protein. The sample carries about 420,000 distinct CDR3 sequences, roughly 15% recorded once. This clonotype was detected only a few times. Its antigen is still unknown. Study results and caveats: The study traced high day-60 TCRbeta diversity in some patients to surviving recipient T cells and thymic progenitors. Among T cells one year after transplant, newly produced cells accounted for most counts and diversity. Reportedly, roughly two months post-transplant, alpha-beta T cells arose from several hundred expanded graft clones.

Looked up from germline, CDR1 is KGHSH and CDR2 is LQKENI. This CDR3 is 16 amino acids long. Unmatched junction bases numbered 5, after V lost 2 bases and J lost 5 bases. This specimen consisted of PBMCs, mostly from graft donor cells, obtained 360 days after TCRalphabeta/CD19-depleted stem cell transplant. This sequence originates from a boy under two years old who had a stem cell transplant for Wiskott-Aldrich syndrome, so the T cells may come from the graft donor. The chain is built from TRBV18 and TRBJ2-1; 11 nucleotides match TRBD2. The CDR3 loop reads CASSPKGLAGNNEQFF. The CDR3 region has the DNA TGTGCCAGCTCACCAAAAGGACTAGCGGGCAACAATGAGCAGTTCTTC.